Following are 19 T cell receptor beta chains from one sample sequenced in a study of blood T cell repertoires in COVID-19. Clones were sequenced by immunoSEQ multiplex PCR, and TCRdb holds only the in-frame ones, with some missing. The sample contains 69,000 or so clones, less than 85% of which appear only once. The specimen sequenced was peripheral blood. These receptor sequences come from a middle-aged man with COVID-19, enrolled during active disease.

This clone was counted only a few times. The chain employs TRBV2 and TRBJ1-5; 11 bases map to TRBD1. Looked up from germline, CDR1 is SNHLY and CDR2 is FYNNEI. The CDR3 loop spans 15 amino acids. V was clipped by 6 bases and J by 6 bases; unmatched bases: 7. CDR3 nucleotides: TGTGCCAGCAGCGGAGGACAGGGGGCTGGTCAGCCCCAGCATTTT. Protein sequence: CASSGGQGAGQPQHF.

This clone was observed a single time. The chain recombines TRBV2 with TRBJ2-7; the D is unclear. V gave up 3 bases and J gave up 2 bases, with 2 bases separating them. The CDR3 sequence is 11 residues long. The germline CDR1 and CDR2 sequences are SNHLY and FYNNEI. Written as DNA, the CDR3 is TGTGCCAGCAGTGATACCTACGAGCAGTACTTC. Translation: CASSDTYEQYF.

This clone was detected a few times. The rearrangement links TRBV5-5 to TRBJ1-2, with a tentative D call TRBD1 (6 bases). The CDR3 consists of 14 residues. The germline V gene has CDR1 SGHKS and CDR2 YYEKEE (reference sequence). The V end lost 3 bases, the J end lost 0 bases, and 9 bases lay between the germline ends. The CDR3 nucleotides read TGTGCCAGCAGCTCCCGACAGGCTAACTATGGCTACACCTTC. It is translated as CASSSRQANYGYTF.

This clone was seen a single time. The chain employs TRBV12-3 or TRBV12-4 and TRBJ1-3; D is uncertain. Trimming shortened V by 6 bases and J by 8 bases, and 14 bases separated the two germline ends. The CDR3 extends over 13 amino acids. The CDR3 is CASSPGGVDTIYF. CDR3 DNA sequence: TGTGCCAGCAGCCCCGGCGGGGTAGACACCATATATTTT.

This chain links TRBV19 with TRBJ1-6, with TRBD1 as a possible D gene (6 bases). CDR1 and CDR2 from the germline V gene are LNHDA and SQIVND (reference sequence). The CDR3 runs to 16 residues. Trimming pared 5 bases from V and 5 bases from J, leaving 16 bases between. CDR3 DNA sequence: TGTGCCAGTAGTGGGACACCTCGTTTTGATAATTCACCCCTCCACTTT. Its protein product is CASSGTPRFDNSPLHF.

V usage is TRBV28 and J usage is TRBJ1-3; D might be TRBD1 (6 bases). Deletions cut 5 bases from V and 4 bases from J, with 15 bases between. This CDR3 has 15 amino acids. Germline V gene data show CDR1 as MDHEN and CDR2 as SYDVKM. In DNA, the CDR3 is TGTGCCAGCAGTAAAGGGGGTGCTTCAGGAAACACCATATATTTT. Amino acids: CASSKGGASGNTIYF.

In the case of this clone: Other nucleotide sequences in the sample specify the same CDR3. V is TRBV18 and J is TRBJ1-2; D remains ambiguous. CDR1 KGHSH and CDR2 LQKENI come from the germline V gene. This CDR3 comprises 13 residues. Trimming shortened V by 0 bases and J by 2 bases, and 4 bases separated the two germline ends. The CDR3 loop reads CASSPPSNYGYTF. DNA for the CDR3: TGTGCCAGCTCACCACCATCAAACTATGGCTACACCTTC.

The genes are TRBV7-8 and TRBJ1-2; TRBD1 might be the D (5 bases). V was trimmed by 5 bases and J by 0 bases, leaving 13 bases between them. The CDR3 spans 15 residues. Germline values: CDR1 SGHVS, CDR2 FQNEAQ. CDR3 in DNA: TGTGCCAGCAGCCTCACAGGAGGGACTAACTATGGCTACACCTTC. This gives the protein CASSLTGGTNYGYTF. The variable domain in full, completed from reference TRBV7-8 and TRBJ1-2, reads GAGVSQSPRYKVAKRGQDVALRCDPISGHVSLFWYQQALGQGPEFLTYFQNEAQLDKSGLPSDRFFAERPEGSVSTLKIQRTQQEDSAVYLCASSLTGGTNYGYTFGSGTRLTVV.

The CDR3 loop reads CASSLQYTEAFF. The CDR3 region has the DNA TGTGCCAGCAGCTTGCAGTACACTGAAGCTTTCTTT. This chain uses TRBV5-6 with TRBJ1-1; no clear D. Trimming stripped 1 base from V and 3 bases from J, with 4 bases between. CDR1 is SGHDT and CDR2 is YYEEEE in the germline V gene. The CDR3 extends over 12 amino acids.

The V call is TRBV7-9, the J call TRBJ1-1, with TRBD1 matching 9 bases. This CDR3 is 17 amino acids long. The J segment lost 1 base and the V segment lost 4 bases, leaving 10 bases of the junction unmatched. The V gene's germline CDR1 is SEHNR and CDR2 FQNEAQ (reference sequence). CDR3 amino acids: CASSSHDRGAANTEAFF. The CDR3 DNA sequence: TGTGCCAGCAGCTCCCATGACAGGGGGGCTGCGAACACTGAAGCTTTCTTT.

V usage is TRBV19 and J usage is TRBJ2-7; TRBD1 matches 7 bases. The junction had 8 bases not matched to a gene; V was cut back by 4 bases and J by 2 bases. Germline V lookup: CDR1 LNHDA, CDR2 SQIVND (reference sequence). The CDR3 sequence is 15 residues long. The CDR3 sequence: CASSTRDSAAYEQYF. CDR3 in DNA: TGTGCCAGTAGTACTCGGGACAGCGCTGCCTACGAGCAGTACTTC.

This chain links TRBV18 with TRBJ2-3, with no clear D. Between the trimmed V and J ends, which lost 2 bases and 0 bases, there was a span of 6 bases. The CDR3 runs 14 residues. Germline V CDR1 and CDR2: KGHSH, LQKENI. The CDR3 loop reads CASSPAVSTDTQYF. The CDR3 DNA reads TGTGCCAGCTCACCAGCAGTTAGCACAGATACGCAGTATTTT.

The rearrangement links TRBV19 to TRBJ2-7, with D possibly being TRBD2 (6 bases). Germline V gives CDR1 LNHDA, CDR2 SQIVND (reference sequence). The CDR3 is 15 amino acids. Trimming cost V 5 bases and J 6 bases, with 20 bases left between them. The CDR3 DNA reads TGTGCCAGTAGTCCCTACGGAGGGGTAGGAAGCGAGCAGTACTTC. Its protein is CASSPYGGVGSEQYF.

The gene calls are TRBV10-1 and TRBJ2-7; 8 positions match TRBD1. V lost 7 bases, J lost 0 bases, and 11 bases stayed unmatched. CDR1 and CDR2 (germline): WNHNN, SYGVQD (reference sequence). The CDR3 consists of 16 residues. The DNA of the CDR3 is TGCGCCAGCAAAAGAACGGACAGGGCAAGCTCCTACGAGCAGTACTTC. Translating gives CASKRTDRASSYEQYF.

The rearrangement links TRBV12-5 to TRBJ1-1; 9 bases line up with TRBD1. The CDR3 has 15 amino acids. CDR1 LGHNT and CDR2 FRNRAP come from the germline V gene. V was clipped by 3 bases and J by 5 bases; unmatched bases: 7. The CDR3 coding sequence is TGTGCTAGTGGTTTCGTACAGGGGGCTTATACTGAAGCTTTCTTT. Residues: CASGFVQGAYTEAFF.

This chain uses TRBV5-1 with TRBJ2-6, with unresolved D. Trimming shortened V by 0 bases and J by 0 bases, and 4 bases separated the two germline ends. Germline CDR1 is SGHRS and CDR2 is YFSETQ. The CDR3 has 15 amino acids. In DNA, the CDR3 is TGCGCCAGCAGCTTGGTATCCTCTGGGGCCAACGTCCTGACTTTC. Translated: CASSLVSSGANVLTF.

The V and J genes are TRBV13 and TRBJ2-1, with 16 nucleotides matching TRBD2. The germline V gene encodes CDR1 PRHDT and CDR2 FYEKMQ (reference sequence). The V segment lost 6 bases and the J segment 4 bases; nucleotides outside the gene matches: 18. The CDR3 runs to 21 residues. CDR3 nucleotide sequence: TGTGCCAGCAGTAGCCTTTCCGGGACTAGCGGGGGGGCGAGTATTTACAATGAGCAGTTCTTC. This sequence encodes CASSSLSGTSGGASIYNEQFF.

This chain links TRBV29-1 with TRBJ1-3, with D possibly TRBD1 on 5 matching bases. Germline V lookup: CDR1 SQVTM, CDR2 ANQGSEA. Trimming left V 5 bases short and J 4 bases short, with 12 bases between. This CDR3 has 13 residues. CDR3 in DNA: TGCAGCGTTCGATCCCGGGGGGGAAACACCATATATTTT. As protein: CSVRSRGGNTIYF.

This CDR3 reads CASSRGTGADTQYF. The CDR3 region has the DNA TGTGCCAGCAGCCGAGGGACTGGCGCGGATACGCAGTATTTT. This rearrangement joins TRBV4-2 to TRBJ2-3, with D tentatively TRBD2 (6 bases). CDR1 LGHNA and CDR2 YNFKEQ come from the germline V gene. V lost 4 bases and J 6 bases, leaving 14 bases between the germline ends. This CDR3 spans 14 amino acids.